The 12 T cell receptor beta chains below were found in one sample sequenced in a study of blood T cell repertoires in COVID-19. Repertoires were generated with immunoSEQ multiplex PCR, while TCRdb's copy carries only in-frame clones and drops some. Among approximately 220,000 clones, roughly 80% were seen once, and the ten largest hold 3% to 3.5%. The sequencing sample was made of peripheral blood. The receptors shown here come from a young woman who had recovered from COVID-19.

This clone was detected only once. The V gene is TRBV20-1, the J gene TRBJ2-6; D may be TRBD1 (5 bases). Per germline, CDR1 DFQATT and CDR2 SNEGSKA (reference sequence). There are 14 residues in the CDR3. Trimming removed 3 bases at V and 5 bases at J, with 11 bases between. The CDR3 reads CSASQGVRANVLTF. The CDR3 region has the DNA TGCAGTGCTAGTCAGGGTGTGAGGGCCAACGTCCTGACTTTC.

This clone has just one count. The rearrangement links TRBV28 to TRBJ1-6, with TRBD1 matching 7 bases. CDR3 size: 15 residues. The V and J ends lost 6 bases and 6 bases, in that order; junction bases with no gene match: 8. CDR1 MDHEN and CDR2 SYDVKM come from the germline V gene. DNA of the CDR3: TGTGCCAGCAGGCCCACAGGGGTGGGTAATTCACCCCTCCACTTT. It yields the protein CASRPTGVGNSPLHF.

The chain carries TRBV6-5 and TRBJ2-5, with 11 bases fitting TRBD1. With 6 bases clipped from V and 6 bases from J, the junction kept 9 bases outside the gene matches. The germline V gene has CDR1 MNHEY and CDR2 SVGAGI. CDR3 length: 15 residues. As DNA, the CDR3 is TGTGCCAGCAGCGTCGGACAGGGGGCGTCGAAGACCCAGTACTTC. As protein: CASSVGQGASKTQYF.

The gene calls are TRBV9 and TRBJ1-4; D possibly corresponds to TRBD1 (5 bases). The V end was cut by 4 bases, the J end by 7 bases, with 17 bases between. In germline, CDR1 is SGDLS, CDR2 YYNGEE. This CDR3 region has 15 residues. CDR3 sequence reads: CASSTRDSLSEKLFF. The CDR3, as DNA: TGTGCCAGCAGCACCCGGGACTCTCTGAGTGAAAAACTGTTTTTT.

The chain couples TRBV23-1 to TRBJ2-1, with 14 positions matching TRBD2. TRBV23-1 is labeled an ORF, and its function is uncertain. CDR3 length equals 20 residues. The J segment lost 7 bases and the V segment lost 7 bases, leaving 21 bases of the junction unmatched. The CDR3 reads CASTYHGTSGSTVRDNEQFF. The CDR3 DNA sequence: TGCGCCAGCACGTACCACGGGACTAGCGGGAGTACCGTGCGCGATAATGAGCAGTTCTTC.

The V and J genes are TRBV24-1 and TRBJ1-3, with 7 positions matching TRBD1. The CDR3 loop spans 17 amino acids. Germline CDR1 and CDR2: KGHDR and SFDVKD. With V trimmed by 2 bases and J by 2 bases, 8 bases remained unmatched. The CDR3 DNA follows: TGTGCCACCAGTGATTCCCGACAGGGAGTGACTGGAAACACCATATATTTT. This sequence encodes CATSDSRQGVTGNTIYF.

The count of this clone is one. The J gene is TRBJ2-7, the V gene TRBV5-5, with TRBD2 matching over 10 bases. V gave up 0 bases and J gave up 2 bases; unmatched junction bases: 5. The CDR3 runs 16 residues. Germline V gene data show CDR1 as SGHKS and CDR2 as YYEKEE (reference sequence). Here the CDR3 DNA reads TGTGCCAGCAGCTTGGAGGGACTAGCGTACCCCTACGAGCAGTACTTC. It codes for CASSLEGLAYPYEQYF.

V is TRBV12-5 and J is TRBJ1-5, with no clear D. V was shortened by 1 base and J by 4 bases, with 5 bases between the two germline ends. The CDR3 spans 13 residues. Per the germline V gene, CDR1 is LGHNT and CDR2 is FRNRAP. CDR3 bases: TGTGCTAGTGGTTTGGCGGAGAATCAGCCCCAGCATTTT. It yields the protein CASGLAENQPQHF.

The chain uses TRBV4-2 and TRBJ1-6; D possibly corresponds to TRBD1 (6 bases). Deletions cut 2 bases from V and 10 bases from J, with 15 bases between. The germline V gene encodes CDR1 LGHNA and CDR2 YNFKEQ. CDR3 length: 15 residues. In nucleotides, the CDR3 is TGTGCCAGCAGCCAACGAACAGGGTTAGGATCACCCCTCCACTTT. Its protein product is CASSQRTGLGSPLHF.

The J gene is TRBJ2-1, the V gene TRBV2, with 9 bases that match TRBD1. The CDR3 extends over 16 amino acids. The germline V gene has CDR1 SNHLY and CDR2 FYNNEI. With V trimmed by 0 bases and J by 7 bases, 7 bases remained unmatched. The CDR3 loop reads CASSEALGTGSNEQFF. CDR3 DNA: TGTGCCAGCAGTGAAGCGCTTGGGACAGGGTCGAATGAGCAGTTCTTC.

This clone has just a few counts. The chain uses TRBV9 and TRBJ2-3; 8 nucleotides agree with TRBD2. V shed 0 bases and J 1 base; nucleotides not matched to a gene: 4. The germline gives CDR1 SGDLS, CDR2 YYNGEE. The CDR3 is 16 amino acids. The CDR3 reads CASSVGAAGGTDTQYF. CDR3 in DNA: TGTGCCAGCAGCGTAGGCGCAGCGGGAGGCACAGATACGCAGTATTTT.

V gene TRBV2 combines with J gene TRBJ2-2, with D possibly being TRBD2 (6 bases). The V end was cut by 7 bases, the J end by 1 base, with 13 bases between. Germline V gene data show CDR1 as SNHLY and CDR2 as FYNNEI. The CDR3 has 15 residues. The CDR3 DNA reads as TGTGCCAGCAAGAAACTAGCCCAGAACACCGGGGAGCTGTTTTTT. This gives the protein CASKKLAQNTGELFF.